This T cell receptor (beta chain) was profiled in a study of blood T cell repertoires in COVID-19. The authors' processing: Estimated nucleated cell counts came from reference gene primer amplification. Method: immunoSEQ multiplex PCR; TCRdb's copy keeps in-frame clones and lacks some. V, J and clone size derive from that table, while D and trimming were established from the DNA sequence. This repertoire shows around 250,000 clones, over 75% found once; its top ten account for around 15%. The receptor's source is a man aged 18 to 30 who had recovered from COVID-19. Sequences were obtained from PBMCs or T cells enriched from blood (not recorded which).

CDR3 bases: TGTGCCAGCTCCGTACTTCCAAACTATGGCTACACCTTC. As protein: CASSVLPNYGYTF. The genes are TRBV18 and TRBJ1-2; D is uncertain. Looked up from germline, CDR1 is KGHSH and CDR2 is LQKENI. The germline V and J ends were trimmed by 6 bases and 2 bases, with 10 bases remaining between them. The CDR3 has 13 residues. Complete variable domain (other parts from reference TRBV18 and TRBJ1-2): NAGVMQNPRHLVRRRGQEARLRCSPMKGHSHVYWYRQLPEEGLKFMVYLQKENIIDESGMPKERFSAEFPKEGPSILRIQQVVRGDSAAYFCASSVLPNYGYTFGSGTRLTVV.